What follows is one T cell receptor (beta chain) and its context. This CDR3 spans 15 amino acids. Trimming removed 2 bases from V and 8 bases from J; junction bases left unmatched: 7. Germline-derived CDR1 and CDR2 are MNHEY and SVGAGI. This specimen comes from a study of blood T cell repertoires in COVID-19. Whole-study context: Samples came from the United States, Italy and Spain, spanning acute and convalescent COVID-19. T cells, B-cell-depleted T cells, or PBMCs provided the cDNA or gDNA that served as material.

As processed by the authors: Reference gene primer amplification gave nucleated cell count estimates. TCRdb's table, derived via immunoSEQ multiplex PCR, lists solely in-frame clones and lacks some. V and J calls plus clone size are reproduced from that table; the DNA served to infer D and trimming. The sample includes about 21,000 clones, 85% to 90% of them seen just once. The chain uses TRBV6-5 and TRBJ1-4; 8 bases agree with TRBD1. The sequence was collected from a man between 65 and 85 years old with active COVID-19. Material: peripheral blood. The CDR3 is CASSYTGQGGEKLFF. CDR3 DNA: TGTGCCAGCAGTTACACTGGACAGGGTGGGGAAAAACTGTTTTTT.